The following is a T cell receptor (beta chain) sequence with its context. The sample comes from a study of blood T cells in healthy people across ages. Study-level information: When template switching was applied, about one barcoded beta molecule was captured per two T cells.

The CDR3 length is 17 residues. The V end was cut by 3 bases, the J end by 1 base, with 16 bases between. From germline, CDR1 is MGHRA and CDR2 YSYEKL. The use of a sample-barcoded 5' primer and a J-beta primer mix characterized a second PCR of roughly 6 to 11 cycles. Using its own MiXCR run on the 5' RACE reads, TCRdb lists one record per CDR3 protein. The table has roughly 1.6 million distinct CDR3 sequences, about 32% seen once. The receptor was derived from a woman aged 25 to 39 in good health. J is TRBJ1-3 and V is TRBV4-1; tentative D call: TRBD1 (5 bases). Sequenced input: blood. CDR3 amino acids: CASSQDPGEGSGNTIYF. In DNA, the CDR3 is TGCGCCAGCAGCCAGGACCCCGGGGAGGGGTCTGGAAACACCATATATTTT.